The rows below give T cell receptor beta chains drawn from one sample of a study of identical twins. Each CDR3 protein gets one entry after TCRdb re-called the 5' RACE reads with MiXCR. This table has roughly 630,000 distinct CDR3 sequences, around 7.4% appearing once. This sample also belongs to another study, concerning yellow fever vaccine responses in identical twins.

The sequenced sample consisted of PBMCs. Every receptor here comes from a young woman in good health. The CDR3 runs from the conserved cysteine through the conserved F or W. A D gene is named only where the DNA matches it firmly. Clone size is shown for a subset of rows, as once, few, many or a class of expanded clone.

few	TRBV14	TRBJ2-5	TRBD1	TGTGCCAGCAGCCCAATTCCCGGGACAGGGCAAGAGACCCAGTACTTC	CASSPIPGTGQETQYF
few	TRBV4-1	TRBJ2-5	TRBD2	TGCGCCAGCAGCCAAGAGGGAGCGGGAGGGGTGGAGACCCAGTACTTC	CASSQEGAGGVETQYF
few	TRBV27	TRBJ2-3	TRBD2	TGTGCCAGCAGGACGCGGCGGGAGACCACAGATACGCAGTATTTT	CASRTRRETTDTQYF
-	TRBV6-1	TRBJ2-5	TRBD2	TGTGCCAGCAGCAGGACTAGAACGGAGACCCAGTACTTC	CASSRTRTETQYF
-	TRBV24-1	TRBJ2-1	-	TGTGCCACCAGTGACCGGAGACAGCTCAATGAGCAGTTCTTC	CATSDRRQLNEQFF
-	TRBV5-1	TRBJ2-1	-	TGCGCCAGCAGCGCAAGTCGTTACGGGAGCCTTAGCTCCTACAATGAGCAGTTCTTC	CASSASRYGSLSSYNEQFF
few	TRBV7-8	TRBJ2-2	-	TGTGCCACGCACAGGGATATCCCCGGGGAGCTGTTTTTT	CATHRDIPGELFF
-	TRBV12-3/TRBV12-4	TRBJ2-1	TRBD2	TGTGCCAGCAGCCGGAGGACTAGCGCCCCAAGCTCCTACAATGAGCAGTTCTTC	CASSRRTSAPSSYNEQFF
many	TRBV12-3/TRBV12-4	TRBJ2-7	-	TGTGCCAGCAGTTTCCGCGGCTACGAGCAGTACTTC	CASSFRGYEQYF
many	TRBV6-5	TRBJ2-5	-	TGTGCCAGCAGTTACGTAGGCGGTTCAGAGACCCAGTACTTC	CASSYVGGSETQYF
few	TRBV2	TRBJ2-7	TRBD1	TGTGCCAGCAGTACGGGACAGGGGGTGTACGAGCAGTACTTC	CASSTGQGVYEQYF
many	TRBV10-1	TRBJ1-1	-	TGCGCCAGCAGTGAGTCGGTGGGGAACACTGAAGCTTTCTTT	CASSESVGNTEAFF
-	TRBV12-3/TRBV12-4	TRBJ2-1	-	TGTGCCAGCAGTCCCCGTCGCTGGGTAGTGAACGATGAGCAGTTCTTC	CASSPRRWVVNDEQFF
few	TRBV3-1	TRBJ2-7	-	TGTGCCAGCAGCCTCCGACTGGGTTCCTACGAGCAGTACTTC	CASSLRLGSYEQYF
-	TRBV20-1	TRBJ2-1	-	TGCAGTGCTAGGTCAGGGGTCTTGTTAGAGTTCTTC	CSARSGVLLEFF
many	TRBV10-3	TRBJ2-5	TRBD2	TGTGCCATCAGTGCGAGCGGGGGACAAGAGACCCAGTACTTC	CAISASGGQETQYF
many	TRBV12-3/TRBV12-4	TRBJ1-6	-	TGTGCCAGCAGTTTTATTAAGGGAACCTATAATTCACCCCTCCACTTT	CASSFIKGTYNSPLHF
many	TRBV5-1	TRBJ1-1	-	TGCGCCAGCAGCGGAGTGGGATTACACACTGAAGCTTTCTTT	CASSGVGLHTEAFF
few	TRBV27	TRBJ2-1	-	TGTGCCAGCAGTTTATCGATCCAACACCTGCCCTCCTACAATGAGCAGTTCTTC	CASSLSIQHLPSYNEQFF